This T cell receptor beta chain was sequenced for a study of blood T cell repertoires in COVID-19. Study-level information: Donors in the United States, Italy and Spain gave samples during acute or convalescent COVID-19. T cells, B-cell-depleted T cells, or PBMCs provided the cDNA or gDNA that served as material.

Trimming removed 7 bases from V and 3 bases from J, with 13 bases in between. Germline CDR1 and CDR2: SGDLS and YYNGEE. The CDR3 is 14 amino acids. In the study's own analysis: Counts of nucleated cells, estimated from reference gene primer amplification, were obtained. Profiled with immunoSEQ multiplex PCR; TCRdb holds only in-frame clones, not every one. V, J and clone size are taken as reported in that table, and D and trimming were inferred from the DNA itself. The profile shows about 140,000 clones, 90% of them singletons. The TCR originated in a woman over 75 with acute or convalescent COVID-19. The sequencing sample was made of peripheral blood. The chain carries TRBV9 and TRBJ1-4, with D perhaps TRBD1 (6 bases). CDR3 loop: CASSGGQPNEKLFF. DNA of the CDR3: TGTGCCAGCTCCGGGGGGCAACCTAATGAAAAACTGTTTTTT.